Below, one T cell receptor beta chain is given with its context. Its antigen is unknown. The junction had 11 bases not matched to a gene; V was cut back by 4 bases and J by 3 bases. The CDR3 loop spans 16 amino acids. Germline V lookup: CDR1 SEHNR, CDR2 FQNEAQ (reference sequence). The sample comes from a study of graft-versus-host responses after intestinal transplantation. Study as a whole: Among the recipients, transplants were multivisceral, liver-intestinal, or isolated intestinal. Every recipient had anti-thymocyte globulin induction and two to four years of tacrolimus plus steroids.

Sequencing was performed with immunoSEQ multiplex PCR; in TCRdb, only in-frame clones are kept and a portion is missing. The sample has more than 95,000 clones, roughly 93% seen once. Broader study findings: High graft-versus-host to host-versus-graft clonal ratios were found in allografts of patients who had graft-donor T cell macrochimerism. Some GvH clones appeared in ileal mucosa or blood before recipient bone marrow.

The sequenced sample was unstimulated CD8+ T cells sorted from spleen or lymph node cells, obtained before intestinal transplant. The chain joins TRBV7-9 to TRBJ2-7, with 8 positions matching TRBD1. This receptor was taken from a human donor who received an intestinal transplant. The DNA for the CDR3 is TGTGCCAGCAGCTCATATCCGGGACAGGACCGCTACGAGCAGTACTTC. This codes for CASSSYPGQDRYEQYF.